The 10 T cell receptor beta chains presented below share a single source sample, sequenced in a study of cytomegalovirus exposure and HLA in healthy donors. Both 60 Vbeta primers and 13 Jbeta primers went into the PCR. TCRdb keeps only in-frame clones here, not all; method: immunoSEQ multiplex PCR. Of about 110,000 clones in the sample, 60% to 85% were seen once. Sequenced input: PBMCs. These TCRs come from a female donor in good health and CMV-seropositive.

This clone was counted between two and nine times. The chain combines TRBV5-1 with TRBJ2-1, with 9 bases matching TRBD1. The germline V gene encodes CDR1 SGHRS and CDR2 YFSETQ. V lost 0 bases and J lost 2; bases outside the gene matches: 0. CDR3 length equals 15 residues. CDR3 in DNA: TGCGCCAGCAGCTTGGGACAGGGGGCCTACAATGAGCAGTTCTTC. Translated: CASSLGQGAYNEQFF.

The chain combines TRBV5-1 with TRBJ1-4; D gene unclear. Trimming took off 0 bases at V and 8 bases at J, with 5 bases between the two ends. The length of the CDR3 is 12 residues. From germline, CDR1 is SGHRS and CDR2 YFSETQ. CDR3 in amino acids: CASSLGAEKLFF. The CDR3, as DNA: TGCGCCAGCAGCTTGGGGGCAGAAAAACTGTTTTTT.

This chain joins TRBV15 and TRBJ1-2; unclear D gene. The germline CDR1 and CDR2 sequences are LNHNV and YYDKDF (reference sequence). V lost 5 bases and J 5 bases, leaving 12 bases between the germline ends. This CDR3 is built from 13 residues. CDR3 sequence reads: CATSVDHLYGYTF. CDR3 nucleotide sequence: TGTGCCACCAGCGTAGATCATCTTTATGGCTACACCTTC.

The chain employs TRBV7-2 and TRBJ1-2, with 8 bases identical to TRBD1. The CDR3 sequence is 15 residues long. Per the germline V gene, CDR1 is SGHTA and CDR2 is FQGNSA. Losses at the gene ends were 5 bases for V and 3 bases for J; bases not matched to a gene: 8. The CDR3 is CASSPRLDRDYGYTF. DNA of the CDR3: TGTGCCAGCAGCCCGCGATTGGACAGGGACTATGGCTACACCTTC.

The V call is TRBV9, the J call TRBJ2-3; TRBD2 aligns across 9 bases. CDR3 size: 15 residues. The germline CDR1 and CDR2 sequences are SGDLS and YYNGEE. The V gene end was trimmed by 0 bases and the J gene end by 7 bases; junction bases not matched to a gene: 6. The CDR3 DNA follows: TGTGCCAGCAGCGTAGAGGCTAGCGGGGTTAATACGCAGTATTTT. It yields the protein CASSVEASGVNTQYF.

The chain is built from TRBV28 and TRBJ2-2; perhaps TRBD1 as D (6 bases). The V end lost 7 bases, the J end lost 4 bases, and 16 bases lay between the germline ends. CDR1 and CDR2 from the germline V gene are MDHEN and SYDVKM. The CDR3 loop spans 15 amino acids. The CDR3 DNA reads TGTGCCAGCATCCAGGGGTCATCGGGCACCGGGGAGCTGTTTTTT. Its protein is CASIQGSSGTGELFF.

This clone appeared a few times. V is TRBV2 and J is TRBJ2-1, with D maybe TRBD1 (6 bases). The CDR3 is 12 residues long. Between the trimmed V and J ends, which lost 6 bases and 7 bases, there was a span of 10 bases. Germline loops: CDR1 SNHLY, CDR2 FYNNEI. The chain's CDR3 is CASRGAGNEQFF. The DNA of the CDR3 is TGTGCCAGCAGGGGGGCAGGGAATGAGCAGTTCTTC.

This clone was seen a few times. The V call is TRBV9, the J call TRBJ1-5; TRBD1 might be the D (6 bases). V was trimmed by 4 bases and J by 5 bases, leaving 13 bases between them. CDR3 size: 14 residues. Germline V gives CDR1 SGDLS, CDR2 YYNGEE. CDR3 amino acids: CASSPGTTYQPQHF. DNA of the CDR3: TGTGCCAGCAGCCCCGGGACAACCTATCAGCCCCAGCATTTT.

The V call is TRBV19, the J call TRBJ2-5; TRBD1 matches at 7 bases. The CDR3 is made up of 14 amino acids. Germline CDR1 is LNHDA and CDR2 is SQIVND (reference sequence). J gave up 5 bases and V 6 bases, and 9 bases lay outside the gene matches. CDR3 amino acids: CASRSLVGQETQYF. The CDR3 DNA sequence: TGTGCCAGTAGGAGTCTAGTGGGACAGGAGACCCAGTACTTC.

This CDR3 reads CATLRDRDAGELFF. CDR3 nucleotide sequence: TGTGCCACCCTCCGGGACAGGGACGCCGGGGAGCTGTTTTTT. This chain links TRBV6-5 with TRBJ2-2; 9 nucleotides align to TRBD1. Germline V gene lookup returns CDR1 MNHEY and CDR2 SVGAGI. The CDR3 loop spans 14 amino acids. J was trimmed by 6 bases and V by 10 bases; bases with no gene match: 9.